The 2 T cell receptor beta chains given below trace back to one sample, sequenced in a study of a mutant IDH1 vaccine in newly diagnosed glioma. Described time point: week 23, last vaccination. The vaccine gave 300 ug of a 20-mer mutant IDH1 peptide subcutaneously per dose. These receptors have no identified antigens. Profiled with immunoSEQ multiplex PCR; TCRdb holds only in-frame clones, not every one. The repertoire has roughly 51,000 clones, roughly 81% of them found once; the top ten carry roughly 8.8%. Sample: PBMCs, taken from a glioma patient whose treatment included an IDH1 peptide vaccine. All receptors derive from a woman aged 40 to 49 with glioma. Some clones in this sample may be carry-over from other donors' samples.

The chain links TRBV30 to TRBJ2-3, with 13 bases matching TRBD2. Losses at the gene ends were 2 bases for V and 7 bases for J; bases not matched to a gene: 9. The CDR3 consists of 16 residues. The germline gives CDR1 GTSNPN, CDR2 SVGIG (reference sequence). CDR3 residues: CAWSRAWGLAGNTQYF. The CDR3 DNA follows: TGTGCCTGGAGTAGGGCGTGGGGACTAGCGGGGAATACGCAGTATTTT.

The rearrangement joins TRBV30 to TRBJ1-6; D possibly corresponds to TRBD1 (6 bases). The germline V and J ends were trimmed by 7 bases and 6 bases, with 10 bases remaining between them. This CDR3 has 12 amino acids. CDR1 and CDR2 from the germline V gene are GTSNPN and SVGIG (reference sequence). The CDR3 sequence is CASSDSNSPLHF. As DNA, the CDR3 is TGTGCCTCCTCGGACAGTAATTCACCCCTCCACTTT.